These 12 T cell receptor beta chains came from one sample sequenced in a study of blood T cell repertoires in COVID-19. Libraries were prepared by immunoSEQ multiplex PCR; TCRdb keeps only in-frame clonotypes and omits some of them. The sample consists of under 300,000 clones, about 81% of them appearing once. The sample consisted of peripheral blood. These receptor sequences come from an older woman with active or convalescent COVID-19.

The V gene is TRBV7-9, the J gene TRBJ2-1; no clear D gene. Trimming removed 5 bases from V and 7 bases from J, with 18 bases in between. CDR1 and CDR2 from the germline V gene are SEHNR and FQNEAQ (reference sequence). This CDR3 spans 15 amino acids. CDR3 DNA: TGTGCCAGCAGCCCCCATCTAAAGCCTCAAAATGAGCAGTTCTTC. Its protein is CASSPHLKPQNEQFF.

The chain is built from TRBV6-1 and TRBJ1-5, with D possibly being TRBD1 (5 bases). The V and J ends lost 2 bases and 4 bases respectively, with 12 bases between them. The length of the CDR3 is 15 residues. Germline V CDR1 and CDR2: MNHNS, SASEGT. The CDR3 spells CASSENYGQNQPQHF. Here the CDR3 DNA reads TGTGCCAGCAGTGAAAATTATGGACAAAATCAGCCCCAGCATTTT.

The gene calls are TRBV28 and TRBJ1-5; D unclear. The V gene lost 7 bases and the J gene lost 8 bases, with 12 bases spanning the gap. The CDR3 totals 12 residues. Per the germline V gene, CDR1 is MDHEN and CDR2 is SYDVKM. This CDR3 is CASNEGPKPQHF. The CDR3 DNA is TGTGCCAGCAATGAGGGCCCCAAGCCCCAGCATTTT.

The chain is built from TRBV12-3 or TRBV12-4 and TRBJ2-3, with D possibly TRBD2 on 5 matching bases. This CDR3 has 12 amino acids. V lost 2 bases and J 5 bases, leaving 5 bases between the germline ends. The CDR3 reads CASSLRGDTQYF. The CDR3 DNA is TGTGCCAGCAGTTTACGGGGAGATACGCAGTATTTT.

The chain employs TRBV10-3 and TRBJ1-1; 8 nucleotides line up with TRBD1. Germline V gene data show CDR1 as ENHRY and CDR2 as SYGVKD. Trimming removed 7 bases from V and 1 base from J; junction bases left unmatched: 5. CDR3 length equals 14 residues. This chain's CDR3 is CAINPTGENTEAFF. CDR3 DNA sequence: TGTGCCATCAATCCGACAGGGGAGAACACTGAAGCTTTCTTT.

The chain is built from TRBV5-6 and TRBJ1-3; 11 bases are a match to TRBD1. CDR1 SGHDT and CDR2 YYEEEE come from the germline V gene. With 1 base clipped from V and 5 bases from J, the junction kept 8 bases outside the gene matches. The CDR3 consists of 17 residues. CDR3 residues: CASSLSGQGARRNTIYF. The CDR3 DNA is TGTGCCAGCAGCTTGTCCGGACAGGGGGCGCGGAGAAACACCATATATTTT.

The gene calls are TRBV19 and TRBJ2-1; maybe TRBD2 (6 bases). Germline assignment: CDR1 LNHDA and CDR2 SQIVND (reference sequence). The CDR3 runs 15 residues. Trimming cost V 4 bases and J 0 bases, with 10 bases left between them. The CDR3 bases are TGTGCCAGTAGTACCCTGGGGGGCTCCTACAATGAGCAGTTCTTC. Protein product: CASSTLGGSYNEQFF.

The rearrangement joins TRBV18 to TRBJ2-2; possibly TRBD2 for D (7 bases). Germline CDR1 and CDR2: KGHSH and LQKENI. The CDR3 runs to 16 residues. Trimming took 6 bases from V and 0 from J, leaving 14 bases between them. The CDR3 loop reads CASSLGGGSNTGELFF. The CDR3 coding sequence is TGTGCCAGCTCCCTCGGCGGGGGCTCGAACACCGGGGAGCTGTTTTTT.

The chain combines TRBV6-2 or TRBV6-3 with TRBJ2-2; D may be TRBD2 (5 bases). This CDR3 is 17 amino acids long. Germline V CDR1 and CDR2: MNHEY, SVGEGT. V was pared by 6 bases and J by 2 bases, with 19 bases between. This chain's CDR3 is CASSDTDSRPNTGELFF. CDR3 DNA sequence: TGTGCCAGCAGCGACACGGACTCCCGCCCAAACACCGGGGAGCTGTTTTTT.

This clone was counted between two and nine times. The gene calls are TRBV5-1 and TRBJ2-7, with a possible D match to TRBD1 (5 bases). Trimming removed 0 bases from V and 3 bases from J, with 13 bases in between. This CDR3 region has 15 residues. CDR1 is SGHRS, CDR2 YFSETQ, per germline. CDR3 DNA sequence: TGCGCCAGCAGCTTGGTGCCAGGGTTGAACTACGAGCAGTACTTC. Translating it yields CASSLVPGLNYEQYF.

The rearrangement uses TRBV6-5 and TRBJ2-1, with 8 bases aligning to TRBD2. CDR1 is MNHEY and CDR2 is SVGAGI in the germline V gene. The CDR3 extends over 15 amino acids. Trimming removed 0 bases from V and 7 bases from J; junction bases left unmatched: 5. CDR3 sequence: CASSYSSGGPNEQFF. The CDR3 DNA sequence: TGTGCCAGCAGTTACTCTTCGGGGGGGCCGAATGAGCAGTTCTTC.

This chain uses TRBV19 with TRBJ2-3; the match to TRBD1 covers 8 bases. The CDR3 runs 15 residues. Trimming at V came to 3 bases and at J to 3 bases, leaving 5 bases not matched to a gene. CDR1 is LNHDA and CDR2 is SQIVND in the germline V gene (reference sequence). CDR3 residues: CASSIGQGFTDTQYF. The CDR3 bases are TGTGCCAGTAGTATTGGACAGGGTTTTACAGATACGCAGTATTTT.